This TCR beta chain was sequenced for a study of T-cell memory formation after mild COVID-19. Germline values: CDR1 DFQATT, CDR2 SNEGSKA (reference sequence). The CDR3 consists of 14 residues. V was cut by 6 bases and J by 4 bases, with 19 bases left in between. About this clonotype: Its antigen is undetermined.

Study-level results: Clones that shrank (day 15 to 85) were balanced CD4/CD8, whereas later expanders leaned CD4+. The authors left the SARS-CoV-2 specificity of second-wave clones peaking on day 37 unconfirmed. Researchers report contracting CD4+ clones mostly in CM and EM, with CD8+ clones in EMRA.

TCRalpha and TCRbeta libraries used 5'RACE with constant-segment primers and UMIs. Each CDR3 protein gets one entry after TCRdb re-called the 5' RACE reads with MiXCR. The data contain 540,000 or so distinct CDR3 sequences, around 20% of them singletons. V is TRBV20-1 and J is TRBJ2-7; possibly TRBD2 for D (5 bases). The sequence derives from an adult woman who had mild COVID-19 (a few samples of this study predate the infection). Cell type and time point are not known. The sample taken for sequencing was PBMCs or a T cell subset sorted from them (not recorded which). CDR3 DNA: TGCAGTGCAGAGAGGACGAACAGACTATACGAGCAGTACTTC. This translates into CSAERTNRLYEQYF.